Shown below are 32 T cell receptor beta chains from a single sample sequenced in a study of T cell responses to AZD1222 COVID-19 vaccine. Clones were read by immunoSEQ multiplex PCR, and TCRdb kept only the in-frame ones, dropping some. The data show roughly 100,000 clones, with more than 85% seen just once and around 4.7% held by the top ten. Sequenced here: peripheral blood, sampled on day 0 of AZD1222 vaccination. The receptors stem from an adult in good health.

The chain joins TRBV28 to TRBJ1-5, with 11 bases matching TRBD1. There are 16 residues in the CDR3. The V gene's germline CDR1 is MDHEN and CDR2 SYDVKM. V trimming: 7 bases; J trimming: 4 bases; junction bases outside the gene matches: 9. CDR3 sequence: CASKNTGTGGNQPQHF. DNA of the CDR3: TGTGCCAGCAAAAATACCGGGACAGGGGGTAATCAGCCCCAGCATTTT.

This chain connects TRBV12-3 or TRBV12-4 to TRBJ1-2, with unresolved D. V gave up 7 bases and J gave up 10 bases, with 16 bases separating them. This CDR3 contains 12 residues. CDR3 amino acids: CASTLGHSDYTF. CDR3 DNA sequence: TGTGCCAGCACCCTAGGGCACTCCGACTACACCTTC.

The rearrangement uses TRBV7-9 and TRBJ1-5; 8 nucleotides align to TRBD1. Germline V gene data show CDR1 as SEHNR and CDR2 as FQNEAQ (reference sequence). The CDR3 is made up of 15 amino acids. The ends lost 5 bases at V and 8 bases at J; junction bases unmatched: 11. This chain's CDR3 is CASSPQGGALEPQHF. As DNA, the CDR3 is TGTGCCAGCAGCCCACAGGGGGGGGCTTTGGAGCCCCAGCATTTT.

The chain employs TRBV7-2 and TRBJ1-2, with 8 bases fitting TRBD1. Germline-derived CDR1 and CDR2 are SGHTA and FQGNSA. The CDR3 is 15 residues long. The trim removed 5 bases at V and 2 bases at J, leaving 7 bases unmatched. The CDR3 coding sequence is TGTGCCAGCAGCCCCCGGCACAGGGGGAACTATGGCTACACCTTC. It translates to CASSPRHRGNYGYTF.

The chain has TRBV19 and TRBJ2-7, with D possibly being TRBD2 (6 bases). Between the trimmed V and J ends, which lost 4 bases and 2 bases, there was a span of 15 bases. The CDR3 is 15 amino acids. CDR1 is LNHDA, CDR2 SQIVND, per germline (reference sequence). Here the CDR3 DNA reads TGTGCCAGTAGTACCGGGACTTCGTCAGCCTACGAGCAGTACTTC. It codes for CASSTGTSSAYEQYF. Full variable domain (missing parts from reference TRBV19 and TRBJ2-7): DGGITQSPKYLFRKEGQNVTLSCEQNLNHDAMYWYRQDPGQGLRLIYYSQIVNDFQKGDIAEGYSVSREKKESFPLTVTSAQKNPTAFYLCASSTGTSSAYEQYFGPGTRLTVT.

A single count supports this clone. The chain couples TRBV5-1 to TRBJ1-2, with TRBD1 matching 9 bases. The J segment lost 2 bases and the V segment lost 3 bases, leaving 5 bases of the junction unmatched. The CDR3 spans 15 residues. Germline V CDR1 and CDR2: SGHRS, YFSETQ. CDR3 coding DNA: TGCGCCAGCAGCTCTAACAGGGGGCTGAACTATGGCTACACCTTC. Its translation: CASSSNRGLNYGYTF. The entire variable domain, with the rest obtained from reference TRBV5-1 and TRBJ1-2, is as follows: KAGVTQTPRYLIKTRGQQVTLSCSPISGHRSVSWYQQTPGQGLQFLFEYFSETQRNKGNFPGRFSGRQFSNSRSEMNVSTLELGDSALYLCASSSNRGLNYGYTFGSGTRLTVV.

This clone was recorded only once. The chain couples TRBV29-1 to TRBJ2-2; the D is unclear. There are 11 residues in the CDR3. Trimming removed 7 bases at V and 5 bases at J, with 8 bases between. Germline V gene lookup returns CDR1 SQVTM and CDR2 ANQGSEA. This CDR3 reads CSGEQTGELFF. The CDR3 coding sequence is TGCAGCGGAGAGCAGACCGGGGAGCTGTTTTTT.

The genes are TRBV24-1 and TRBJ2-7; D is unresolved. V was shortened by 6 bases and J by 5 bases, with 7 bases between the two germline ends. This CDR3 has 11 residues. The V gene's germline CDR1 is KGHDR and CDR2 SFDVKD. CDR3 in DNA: TGTGCCACCAGTCGCGGTCACGAGCAGTACTTC. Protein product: CATSRGHEQYF.

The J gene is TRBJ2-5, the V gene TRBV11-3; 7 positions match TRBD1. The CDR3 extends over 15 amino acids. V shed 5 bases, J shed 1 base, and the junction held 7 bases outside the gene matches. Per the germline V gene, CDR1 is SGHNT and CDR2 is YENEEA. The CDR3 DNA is TGTGCCAGCAGCCGCCTAACAGGGGTCCAAGAGACCCAGTACTTC. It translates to CASSRLTGVQETQYF.

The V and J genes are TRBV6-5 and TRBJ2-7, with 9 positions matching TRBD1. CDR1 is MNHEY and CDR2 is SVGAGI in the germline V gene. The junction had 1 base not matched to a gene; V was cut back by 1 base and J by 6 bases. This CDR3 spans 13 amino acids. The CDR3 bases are TGTGCCAGCAGTTACTACAGGGGGCGCGAGCAGTACTTC. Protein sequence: CASSYYRGREQYF.

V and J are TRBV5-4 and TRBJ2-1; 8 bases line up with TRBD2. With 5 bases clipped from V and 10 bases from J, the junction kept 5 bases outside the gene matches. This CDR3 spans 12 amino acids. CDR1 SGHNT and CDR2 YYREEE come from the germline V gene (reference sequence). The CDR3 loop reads CASRLAGLEQFF. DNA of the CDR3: TGTGCCAGCAGATTAGCGGGACTGGAGCAGTTCTTC.

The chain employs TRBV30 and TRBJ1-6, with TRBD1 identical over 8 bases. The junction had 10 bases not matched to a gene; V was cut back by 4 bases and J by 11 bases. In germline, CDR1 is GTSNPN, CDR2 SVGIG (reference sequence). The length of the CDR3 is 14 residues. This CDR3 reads CAWKGRGPNAPLHF. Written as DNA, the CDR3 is TGTGCCTGGAAGGGCAGGGGGCCAAATGCACCCCTCCACTTT.

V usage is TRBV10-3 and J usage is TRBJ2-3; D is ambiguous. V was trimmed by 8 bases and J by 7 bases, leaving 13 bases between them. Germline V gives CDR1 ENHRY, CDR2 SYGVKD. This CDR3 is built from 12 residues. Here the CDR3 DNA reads TGTGCCATCCGCGCAATGGGAAATACGCAGTATTTT. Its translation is CAIRAMGNTQYF.

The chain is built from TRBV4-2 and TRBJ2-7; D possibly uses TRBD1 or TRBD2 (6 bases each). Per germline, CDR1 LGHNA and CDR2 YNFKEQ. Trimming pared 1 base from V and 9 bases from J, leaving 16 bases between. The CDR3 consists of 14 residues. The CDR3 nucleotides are TGTGCCAGCAGCCAAGCCGGGGGCCAGCCTGGGCAGTACTTC. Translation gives CASSQAGGQPGQYF.

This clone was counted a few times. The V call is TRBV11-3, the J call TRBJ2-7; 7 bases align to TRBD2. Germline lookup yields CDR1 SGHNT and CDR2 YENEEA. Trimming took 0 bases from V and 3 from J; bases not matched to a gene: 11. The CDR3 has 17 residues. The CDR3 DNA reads TGTGCCAGCAGCTTAGATATCACCCGGGACTACGTCTACGAGCAGTACTTC. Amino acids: CASSLDITRDYVYEQYF. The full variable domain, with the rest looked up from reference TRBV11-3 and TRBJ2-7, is EAGVVQSPRYKIIEKKQPVAFWCNPISGHNTLYWYLQNLGQGPELLIRYENEEAVDDSQLPKDRFSAERLKGVDSTLKIQPAELGDSAVYLCASSLDITRDYVYEQYFGPGTRLTVT.

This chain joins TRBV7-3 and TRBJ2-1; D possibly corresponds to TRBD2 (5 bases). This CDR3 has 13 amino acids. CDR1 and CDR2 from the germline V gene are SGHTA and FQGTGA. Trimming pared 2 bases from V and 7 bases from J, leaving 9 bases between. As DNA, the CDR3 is TGTGCCAGCAGCTTAGCGGGCTCGAATGAGCAGTTCTTC. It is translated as CASSLAGSNEQFF. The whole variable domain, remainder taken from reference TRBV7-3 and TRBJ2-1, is GAGVSQTPSNKVTEKGKYVELRCDPISGHTALYWYRQSLGQGPEFLIYFQGTGAADDSGLPNDRFFAVRPEGSVSTLKIQRTERGDSAVYLCASSLAGSNEQFFGPGTRLTVL.

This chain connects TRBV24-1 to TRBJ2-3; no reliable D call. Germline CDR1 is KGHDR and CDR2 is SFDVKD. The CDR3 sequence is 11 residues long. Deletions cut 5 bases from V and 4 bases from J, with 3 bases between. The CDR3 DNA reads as TGTGCCACCAGTGGGTCAGATACGCAGTATTTT. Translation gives CATSGSDTQYF.

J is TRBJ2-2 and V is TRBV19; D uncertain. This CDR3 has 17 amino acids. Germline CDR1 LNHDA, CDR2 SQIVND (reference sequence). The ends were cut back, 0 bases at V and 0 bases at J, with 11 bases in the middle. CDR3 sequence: CASSIDRAVTNTGELFF. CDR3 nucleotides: TGTGCCAGTAGTATAGATCGGGCAGTTACGAACACCGGGGAGCTGTTTTTT.

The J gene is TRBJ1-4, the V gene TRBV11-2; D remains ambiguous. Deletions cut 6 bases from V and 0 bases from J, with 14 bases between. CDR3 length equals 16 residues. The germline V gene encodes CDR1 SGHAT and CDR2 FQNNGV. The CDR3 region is CASSQVVGPTNEKLFF. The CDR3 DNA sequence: TGTGCCAGCAGTCAGGTAGTCGGCCCAACTAATGAAAAACTGTTTTTT.

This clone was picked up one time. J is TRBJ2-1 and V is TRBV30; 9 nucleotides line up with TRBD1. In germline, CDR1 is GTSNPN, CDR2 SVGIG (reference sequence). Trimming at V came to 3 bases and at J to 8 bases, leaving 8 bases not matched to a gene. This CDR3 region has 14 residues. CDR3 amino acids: CAWSAGTGPYEQFF. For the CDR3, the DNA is TGTGCCTGGAGCGCCGGGACAGGGCCCTATGAGCAGTTCTTC. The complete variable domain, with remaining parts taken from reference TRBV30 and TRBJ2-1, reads SQTIHQWPATLVQPVGSPLSLECTVEGTSNPNLYWYRQAAGRGLQLLFYSVGIGQISSEVPQNLSASRPQDRQFILSSKKLLLSDSGFYLCAWSAGTGPYEQFFGPGTRLTVL.

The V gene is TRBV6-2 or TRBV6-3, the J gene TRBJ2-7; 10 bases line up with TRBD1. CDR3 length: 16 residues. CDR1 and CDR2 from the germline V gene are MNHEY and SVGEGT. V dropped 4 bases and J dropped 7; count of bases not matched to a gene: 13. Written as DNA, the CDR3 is TGTGCCAGCAGTTCTGAGAGGGACAGGGGATCTCCGGAGCAGTACTTC. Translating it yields CASSSERDRGSPEQYF.

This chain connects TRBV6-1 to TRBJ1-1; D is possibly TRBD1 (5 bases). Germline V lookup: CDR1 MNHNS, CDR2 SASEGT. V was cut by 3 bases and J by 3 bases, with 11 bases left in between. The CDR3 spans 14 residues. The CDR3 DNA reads TGTGCCAGCAGTGAGGAGGGGTCGTACACTGAAGCTTTCTTT. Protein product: CASSEEGSYTEAFF.

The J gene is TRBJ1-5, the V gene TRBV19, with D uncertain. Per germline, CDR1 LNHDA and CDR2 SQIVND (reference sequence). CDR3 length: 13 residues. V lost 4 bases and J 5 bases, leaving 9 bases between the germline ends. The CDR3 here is CASSRKRYQPQHF. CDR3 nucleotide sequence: TGTGCCAGTAGTAGAAAGCGTTATCAGCCCCAGCATTTT.

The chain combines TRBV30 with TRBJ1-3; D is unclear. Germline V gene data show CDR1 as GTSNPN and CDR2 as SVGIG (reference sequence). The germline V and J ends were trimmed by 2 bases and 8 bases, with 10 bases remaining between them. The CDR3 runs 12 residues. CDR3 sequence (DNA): TGTGCCTGGAGTCCCAGGATGGACACCATATATTTT. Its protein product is CAWSPRMDTIYF.

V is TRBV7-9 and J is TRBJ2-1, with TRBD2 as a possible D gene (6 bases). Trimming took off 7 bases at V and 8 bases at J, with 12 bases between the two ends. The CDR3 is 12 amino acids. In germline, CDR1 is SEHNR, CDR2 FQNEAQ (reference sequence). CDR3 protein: CASMRGTDEQFF. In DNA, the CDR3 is TGTGCCAGCATGCGGGGAACCGATGAGCAGTTCTTC. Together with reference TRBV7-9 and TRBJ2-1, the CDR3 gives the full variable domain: DTGVSQNPRHKITKRGQNVTFRCDPISEHNRLYWYRQTLGQGPEFLTYFQNEAQLEKSRLLSDRFSAERPKGSFSTLEIQRTEQGDSAMYLCASMRGTDEQFFGPGTRLTVL.

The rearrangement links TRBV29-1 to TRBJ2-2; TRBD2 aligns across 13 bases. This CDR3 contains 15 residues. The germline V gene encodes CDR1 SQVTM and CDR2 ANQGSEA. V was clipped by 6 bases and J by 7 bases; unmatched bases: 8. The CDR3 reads CSVETSGGKIGELFF. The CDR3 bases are TGCAGCGTCGAGACTAGCGGGGGGAAAATCGGGGAGCTGTTTTTT.

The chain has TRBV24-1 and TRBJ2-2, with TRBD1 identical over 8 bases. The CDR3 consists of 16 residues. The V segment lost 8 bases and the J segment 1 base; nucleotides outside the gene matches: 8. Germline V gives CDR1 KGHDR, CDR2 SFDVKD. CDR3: CATTSAGTGNTGELFF. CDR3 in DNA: TGTGCCACCACAAGCGCCGGGACAGGGAACACCGGGGAGCTGTTTTTT.

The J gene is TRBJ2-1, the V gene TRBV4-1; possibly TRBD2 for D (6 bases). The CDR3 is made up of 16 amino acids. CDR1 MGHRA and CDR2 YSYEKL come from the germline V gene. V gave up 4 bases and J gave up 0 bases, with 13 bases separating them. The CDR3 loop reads CASSRESGPSYNEQFF. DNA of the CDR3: TGCGCCAGCAGCCGAGAAAGCGGGCCCTCCTACAATGAGCAGTTCTTC.

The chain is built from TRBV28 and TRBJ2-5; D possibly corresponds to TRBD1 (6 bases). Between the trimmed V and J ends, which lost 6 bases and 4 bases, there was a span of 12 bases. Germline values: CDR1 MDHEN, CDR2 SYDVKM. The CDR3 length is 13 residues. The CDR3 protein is CASRPGTPETQYF. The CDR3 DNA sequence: TGTGCCAGCAGGCCCGGGACACCAGAGACCCAGTACTTC.

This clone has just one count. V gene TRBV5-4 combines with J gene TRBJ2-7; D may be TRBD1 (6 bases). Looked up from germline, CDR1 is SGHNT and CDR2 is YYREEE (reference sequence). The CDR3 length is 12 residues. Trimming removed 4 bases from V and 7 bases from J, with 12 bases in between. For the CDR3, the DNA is TGTGCCAGCAGCCCCGGGACAAATGAGCAGTACTTC. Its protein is CASSPGTNEQYF.

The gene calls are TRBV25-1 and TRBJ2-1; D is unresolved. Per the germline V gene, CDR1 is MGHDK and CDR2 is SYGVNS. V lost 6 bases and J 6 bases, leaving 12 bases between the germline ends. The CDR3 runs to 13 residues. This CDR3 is CASSSYFINEQFF. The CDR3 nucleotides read TGTGCCAGCAGCAGCTATTTCATCAATGAGCAGTTCTTC.

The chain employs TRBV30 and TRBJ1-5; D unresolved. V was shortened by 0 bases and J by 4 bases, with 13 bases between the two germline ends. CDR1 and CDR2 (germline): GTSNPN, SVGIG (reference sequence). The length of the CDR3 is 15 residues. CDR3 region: CAWSVPNPGNQPQHF. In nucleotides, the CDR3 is TGTGCCTGGAGTGTACCCAATCCCGGGAATCAGCCCCAGCATTTT.